Described below is a single TCR beta chain sequence and its context. No antigen is known for it. This entry comes from a study of identical twins. Study findings and constraints: Twins shared beta out-of-frame sequences in excess, but this excess was weaker.

This CDR3 is 12 amino acids long. In germline, CDR1 is ENHRY, CDR2 SYGVKD. Trimming shortened V by 7 bases and J by 9 bases, and 14 bases separated the two germline ends. A universal primer site was created by template switching, with the cDNA bearing unique molecular identifiers. One entry per CDR3 protein, called by TCRdb with MiXCR from the 5' RACE reads. The table has about 530,000 distinct CDR3 sequences, about 16% seen once. Separately, the same data were catalogued under a study of yellow fever vaccine responses in identical twins.

The source is a woman between 18 and 30 years old in good health. The chain joins TRBV10-3 to TRBJ2-3; either TRBD1 or TRBD2 may supply D (5 bases each). Sequenced input: CD4+ T cells sorted from blood. The chain's CDR3 is CAITETGTTQYF. For the CDR3, the DNA is TGTGCCATCACCGAGACCGGGACCACGCAGTATTTT.